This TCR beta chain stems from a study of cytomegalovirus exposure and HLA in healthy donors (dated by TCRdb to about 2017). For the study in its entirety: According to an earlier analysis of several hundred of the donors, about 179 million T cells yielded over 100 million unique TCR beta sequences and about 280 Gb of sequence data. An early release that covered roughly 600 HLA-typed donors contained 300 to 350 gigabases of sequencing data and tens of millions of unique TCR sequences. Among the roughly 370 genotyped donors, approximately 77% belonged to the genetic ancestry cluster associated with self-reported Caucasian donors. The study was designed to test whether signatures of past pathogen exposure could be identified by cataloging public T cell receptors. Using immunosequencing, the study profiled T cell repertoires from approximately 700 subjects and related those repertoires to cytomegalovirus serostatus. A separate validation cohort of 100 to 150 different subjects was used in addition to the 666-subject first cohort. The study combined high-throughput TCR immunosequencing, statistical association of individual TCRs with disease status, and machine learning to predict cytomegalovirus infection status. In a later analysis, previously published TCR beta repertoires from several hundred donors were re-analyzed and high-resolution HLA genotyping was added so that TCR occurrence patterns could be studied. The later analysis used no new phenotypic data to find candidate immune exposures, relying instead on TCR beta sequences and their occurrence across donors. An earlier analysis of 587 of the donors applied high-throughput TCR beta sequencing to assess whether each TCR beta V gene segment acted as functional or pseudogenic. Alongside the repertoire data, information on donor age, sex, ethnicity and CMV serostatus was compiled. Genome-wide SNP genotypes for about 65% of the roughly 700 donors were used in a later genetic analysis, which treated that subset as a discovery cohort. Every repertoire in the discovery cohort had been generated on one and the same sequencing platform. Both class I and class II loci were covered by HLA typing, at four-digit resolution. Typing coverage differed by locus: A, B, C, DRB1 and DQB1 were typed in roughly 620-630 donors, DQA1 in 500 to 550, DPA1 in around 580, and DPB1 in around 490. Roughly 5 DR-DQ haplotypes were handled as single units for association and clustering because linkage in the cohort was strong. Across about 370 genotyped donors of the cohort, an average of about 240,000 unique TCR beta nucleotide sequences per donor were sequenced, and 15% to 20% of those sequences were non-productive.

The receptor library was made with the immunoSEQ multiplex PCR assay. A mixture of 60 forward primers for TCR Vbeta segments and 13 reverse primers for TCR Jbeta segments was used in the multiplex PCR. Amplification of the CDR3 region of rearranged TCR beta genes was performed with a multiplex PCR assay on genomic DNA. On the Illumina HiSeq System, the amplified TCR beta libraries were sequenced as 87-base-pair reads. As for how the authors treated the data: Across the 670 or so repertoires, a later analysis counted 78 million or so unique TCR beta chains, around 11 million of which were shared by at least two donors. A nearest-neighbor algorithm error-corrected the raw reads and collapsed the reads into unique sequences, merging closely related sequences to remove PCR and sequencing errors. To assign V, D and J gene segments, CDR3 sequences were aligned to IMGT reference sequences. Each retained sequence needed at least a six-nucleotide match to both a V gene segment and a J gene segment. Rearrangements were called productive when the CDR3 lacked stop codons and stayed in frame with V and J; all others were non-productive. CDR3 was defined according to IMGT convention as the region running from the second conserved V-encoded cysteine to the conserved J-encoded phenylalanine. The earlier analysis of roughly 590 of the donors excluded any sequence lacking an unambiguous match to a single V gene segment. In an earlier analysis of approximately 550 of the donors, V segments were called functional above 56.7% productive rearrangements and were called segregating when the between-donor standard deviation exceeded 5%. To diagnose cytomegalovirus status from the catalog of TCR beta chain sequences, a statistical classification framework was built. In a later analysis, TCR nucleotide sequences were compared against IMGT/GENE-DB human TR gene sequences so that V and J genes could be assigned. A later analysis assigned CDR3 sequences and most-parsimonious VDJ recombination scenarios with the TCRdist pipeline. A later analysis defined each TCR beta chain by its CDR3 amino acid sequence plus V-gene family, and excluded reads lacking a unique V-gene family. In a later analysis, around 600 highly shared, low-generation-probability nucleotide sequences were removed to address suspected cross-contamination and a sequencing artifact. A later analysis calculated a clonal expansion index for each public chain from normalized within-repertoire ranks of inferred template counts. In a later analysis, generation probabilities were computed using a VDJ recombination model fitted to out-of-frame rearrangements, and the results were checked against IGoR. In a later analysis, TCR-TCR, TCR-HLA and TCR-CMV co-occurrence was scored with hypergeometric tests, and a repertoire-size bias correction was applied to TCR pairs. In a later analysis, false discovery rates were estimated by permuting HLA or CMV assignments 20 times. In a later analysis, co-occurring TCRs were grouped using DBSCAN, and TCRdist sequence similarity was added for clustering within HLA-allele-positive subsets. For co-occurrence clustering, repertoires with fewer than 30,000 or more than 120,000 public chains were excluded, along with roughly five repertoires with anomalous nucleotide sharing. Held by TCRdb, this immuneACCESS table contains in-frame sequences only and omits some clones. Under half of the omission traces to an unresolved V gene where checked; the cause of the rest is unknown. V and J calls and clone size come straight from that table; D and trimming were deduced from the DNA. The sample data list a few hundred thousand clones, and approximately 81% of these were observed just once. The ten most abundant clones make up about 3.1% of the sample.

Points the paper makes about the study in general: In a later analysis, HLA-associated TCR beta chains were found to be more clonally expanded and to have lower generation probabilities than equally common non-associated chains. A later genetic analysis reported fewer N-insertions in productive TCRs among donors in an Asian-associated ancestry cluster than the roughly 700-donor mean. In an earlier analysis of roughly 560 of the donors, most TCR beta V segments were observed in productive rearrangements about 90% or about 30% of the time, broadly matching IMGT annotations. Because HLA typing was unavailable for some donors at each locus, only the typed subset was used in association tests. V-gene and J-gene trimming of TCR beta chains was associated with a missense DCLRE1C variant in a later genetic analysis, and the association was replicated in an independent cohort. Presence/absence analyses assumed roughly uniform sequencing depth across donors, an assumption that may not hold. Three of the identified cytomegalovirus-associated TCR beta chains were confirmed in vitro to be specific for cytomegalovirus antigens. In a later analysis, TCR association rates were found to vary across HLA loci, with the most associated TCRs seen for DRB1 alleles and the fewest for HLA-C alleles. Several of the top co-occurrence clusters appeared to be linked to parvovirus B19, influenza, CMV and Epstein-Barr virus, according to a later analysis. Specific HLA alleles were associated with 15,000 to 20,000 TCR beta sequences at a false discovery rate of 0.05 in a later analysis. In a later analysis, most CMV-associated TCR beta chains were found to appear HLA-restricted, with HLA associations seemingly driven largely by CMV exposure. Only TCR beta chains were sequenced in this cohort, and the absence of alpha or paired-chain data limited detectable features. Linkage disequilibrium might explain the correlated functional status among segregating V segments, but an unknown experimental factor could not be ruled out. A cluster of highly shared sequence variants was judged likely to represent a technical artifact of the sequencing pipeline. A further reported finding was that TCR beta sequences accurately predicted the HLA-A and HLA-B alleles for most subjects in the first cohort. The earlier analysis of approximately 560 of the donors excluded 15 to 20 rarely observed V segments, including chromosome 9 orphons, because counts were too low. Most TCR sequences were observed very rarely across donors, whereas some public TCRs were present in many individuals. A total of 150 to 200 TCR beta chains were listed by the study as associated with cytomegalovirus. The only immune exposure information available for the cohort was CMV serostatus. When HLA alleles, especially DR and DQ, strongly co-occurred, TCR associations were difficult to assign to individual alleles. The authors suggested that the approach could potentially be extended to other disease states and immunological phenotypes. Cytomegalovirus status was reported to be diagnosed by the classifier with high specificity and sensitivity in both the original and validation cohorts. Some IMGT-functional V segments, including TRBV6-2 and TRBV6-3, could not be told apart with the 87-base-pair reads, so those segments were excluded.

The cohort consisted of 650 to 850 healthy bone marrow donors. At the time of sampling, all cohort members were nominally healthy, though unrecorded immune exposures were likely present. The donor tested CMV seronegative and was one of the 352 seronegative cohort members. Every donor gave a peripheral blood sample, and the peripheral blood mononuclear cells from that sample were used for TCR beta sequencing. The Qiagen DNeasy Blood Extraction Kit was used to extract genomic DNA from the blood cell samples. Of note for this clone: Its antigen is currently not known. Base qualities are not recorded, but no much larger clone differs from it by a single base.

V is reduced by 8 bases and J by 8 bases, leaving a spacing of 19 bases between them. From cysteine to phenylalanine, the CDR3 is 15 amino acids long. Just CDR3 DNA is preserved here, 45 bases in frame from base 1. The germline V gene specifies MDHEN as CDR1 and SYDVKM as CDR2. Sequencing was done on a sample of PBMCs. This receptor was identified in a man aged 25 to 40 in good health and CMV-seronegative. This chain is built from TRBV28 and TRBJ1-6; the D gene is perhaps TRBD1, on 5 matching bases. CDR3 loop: CASLPFTGGYSPLHF. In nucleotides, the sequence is TGTGCCAGCTTGCCCTTCACAGGTGGATATTCACCCCTCCACTTT.